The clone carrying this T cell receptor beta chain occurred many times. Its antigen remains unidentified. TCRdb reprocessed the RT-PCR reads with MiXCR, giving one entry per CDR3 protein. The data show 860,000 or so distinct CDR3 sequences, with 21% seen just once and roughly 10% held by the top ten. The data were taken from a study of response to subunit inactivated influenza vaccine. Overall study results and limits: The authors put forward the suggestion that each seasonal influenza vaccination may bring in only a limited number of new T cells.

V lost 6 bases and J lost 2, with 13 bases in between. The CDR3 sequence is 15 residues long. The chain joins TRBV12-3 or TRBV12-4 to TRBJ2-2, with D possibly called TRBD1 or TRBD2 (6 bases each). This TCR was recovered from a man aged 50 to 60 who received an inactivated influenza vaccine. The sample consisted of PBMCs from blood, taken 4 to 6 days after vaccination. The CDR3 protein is CASSPRGRNTGELFF. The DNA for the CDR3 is TGTGCCAGCAGCCCCCGGGGGCGAAACACCGGGGAGCTGTTTTTT.